This T cell receptor (beta chain) was captured by sequencing in a study of beta chain features in type 1 diabetes. Study-level background: Patients shared similar age, gender and cell yields with healthy donors.

Germline CDR1 and CDR2: MGHRA and YSYEKL. This CDR3 spans 16 amino acids. V lost 0 bases to trimming and J lost 5 bases, with 16 bases between them. Concerning this clone itself: Its cognate antigen is unknown.

Notes on the study in general: TCRB CDR3s were moderately but significantly shorter in Type 1 diabetes patients in all four CD4+ subsets.

Of the isolated RNA, all was reverse transcribed, and so the sequenced material was expressed TCRB transcripts. Sequencing used immunoSEQ multiplex PCR; TCRdb keeps in-frame clones, though not all of them. Among 550,000 to 850,000 clones listed, 13% were seen once. The V gene is TRBV4-1, the J gene TRBJ1-2, with D possibly matching TRBD1 (6 bases). Material for sequencing was naive CD4+ T cells from blood. The clonotype originates from a man in his late teens or twenties with type 1 diabetes. CDR3 amino acids: CASSQDWPGVVYGYTF. DNA for the CDR3: TGCGCCAGCAGCCAAGACTGGCCAGGGGTTGTGTATGGCTACACCTTC.